This T cell receptor (beta chain) was identified in a study of T-cell reconstitution after alpha-beta-depleted transplantation in children. CDR3 length equals 14 residues. Germline CDR1 is SEHNR and CDR2 is FQNEAQ (reference sequence). The trim removed 4 bases at V and 8 bases at J, leaving 6 bases unmatched. Study findings and constraints: The high TCRbeta diversity at day 60 in some patients came from surviving recipient T cells and thymic progenitors.

Preparation of the TCRbeta library involved a method that used unique molecular identifiers. MiXCR, applied by TCRdb to the PCR reads, yields one record per CDR3 protein. The table includes more than 200,000 distinct CDR3 sequences, roughly a sixth detected once. Worth noting for this clonotype: Antigen specificity is unknown.

This receptor was identified in a male patient between 2 and 15 years old who had a stem cell transplant for acute lymphoblastic leukemia, so the T cells may come from the graft donor. The specimen comprised PBMCs, mostly from graft donor cells, sampled 360 days after TCRalphabeta/CD19-depleted stem cell transplant. The gene calls are TRBV7-9 and TRBJ2-1, with TRBD1 matching over 9 bases. The CDR3 DNA reads TGTGCCAGCAGCTCCCCGGACAGGGGCCATGAGCAGTTCTTC. It specifies CASSSPDRGHEQFF.